This T cell receptor (beta chain) is drawn from a study of cytomegalovirus exposure and HLA in healthy donors. Study overall: Genotyping of roughly 400 donors showed that 80% to 85% belonged to the Caucasian-associated ancestry cluster.

Study-level points and caveats: Cytomegalovirus-associated status was assigned to some 160 TCR beta chains. Other equally common chains were less clonally expanded than HLA-associated TCR beta chains, a later analysis showed. The likely explanation for a cluster of highly shared sequence variants was sequencing artifact.

Trimming removed 3 bases from V and 4 bases from J; junction bases left unmatched: 9. Germline V gene data show CDR1 as SQVTM and CDR2 as ANQGSEA. There are 16 residues in the CDR3. The PCR ran on 60 Vbeta and 13 Jbeta primers. The table came from immunoSEQ multiplex PCR; TCRdb's copy has only in-frame clones and leaves some out. The sample carries around 160,000 clones, over 60% recorded once. Only a few counts were recorded for this clone. What it binds is unknown. This TCR came from a woman aged 18-29 years in good health and CMV-seronegative. Material for sequencing was PBMCs. This sequence joins TRBV29-1 and TRBJ2-1, with 10 bases identical to TRBD2. The CDR3 reads CSVEVVAGGIYNEQFF. DNA of the CDR3: TGCAGCGTTGAGGTGGTAGCGGGAGGAATATACAATGAGCAGTTCTTC.